These T cell receptor beta chains were read from a single sample in a study of blood T cell repertoires in COVID-19. Assay: immunoSEQ multiplex PCR; the TCRdb copy retains only in-frame clones and omits some. The repertoire has 200,000 to 250,000 clones, about 82% of them found once; the top ten carry 2.4%. Source material: peripheral blood. Receptor source: a woman in her 70s with COVID-19, enrolled during active disease. CDR3s leave out the opening cysteine and the closing phenylalanine or tryptophan. The order of the fields is V gene, J gene, CDR3 protein.

>TRBV19|TRBJ1-2
ASSISQSNYGYT
>TRBV5-5|TRBJ2-3
ASSLALAGVGDTQY
>TRBV9|TRBJ2-7
ASSASVGRGSYEQY
>TRBV27|TRBJ2-3
ASSFMGTGFSDTQY
>TRBV14|TRBJ1-2
ASSQDSQGYGYT
>TRBV3-1/TRBV3-2|TRBJ2-1
ASKWLAGNEQF
>TRBV7-9|TRBJ1-3
ASSLPLSAASGNTIY
>TRBV3-1/TRBV3-2|TRBJ2-5
ASRLAGQETQY
>TRBV25-1|TRBJ2-2
ASSNRGNTGELF
>TRBV10-3|TRBJ1-1
AISAGTGLTEAF
>TRBV6-2/TRBV6-3|TRBJ1-2
ASSYGRGKGLRYGYT
>TRBV7-9|TRBJ1-6
ASSGDGDRVSPLH
>TRBV6-6|TRBJ2-1
ASTYSEVFNEQF
>TRBV14|TRBJ1-3
ASGTGGSGNTIY
>TRBV3-1/TRBV3-2|TRBJ2-7
ASSQEEGRRTYEQY
>TRBV11-2|TRBJ2-1
ASSLFGEQF
>TRBV19|TRBJ2-1
ASSITRTELGSNEQF
>TRBV19|TRBJ1-5
ASSMDYGFSNQPQH
>TRBV27|TRBJ1-1
ASSLLGGRTEAF
>TRBV6-5|TRBJ2-2
ASRPGLAPGELF
>TRBV3-1/TRBV3-2|TRBJ1-3
ASSQVAAGGWVPGNTIY
>TRBV19|TRBJ1-2
ASSTRGLHYGYT
>TRBV4-1|TRBJ1-6
ASSLTGAGNSPLH
>TRBV28|TRBJ1-5
ASSLPQGSQPQH
>TRBV6-5|TRBJ2-1
ASSKLGQYNEQF
>TRBV5-1|TRBJ1-2
ASSLAEGNYGYT
>TRBV12-5|TRBJ2-1
ASGRDSRYNEQF
>TRBV10-3|TRBJ1-5
AISEGQGDGQPQH
>TRBV7-9|TRBJ1-2
ASSMGQAPNYGYT
>TRBV7-9|TRBJ1-1
ASSSIANTEAF
>TRBV14|TRBJ1-3
ASSQLFPDRAGNTIY
>TRBV18|TRBJ2-4
ASSPMGGQGPQNIQY
>TRBV11-3|TRBJ2-1
ASSRDRVNEQF
>TRBV2|TRBJ2-1
ATGQGSNEQF
>TRBV12-1|TRBJ1-2
ASSFGGGNYGYT
>TRBV7-2|TRBJ1-6
ASSLRHGTMSPLH
>TRBV18|TRBJ2-5
ASSPGWGRETQY
>TRBV11-3|TRBJ2-1
ASSLGPAGDNEQF
>TRBV4-3|TRBJ1-2
ASSRDRDRGRGYT
>TRBV21-1|TRBJ2-3
ASSIPGQGTDTQY